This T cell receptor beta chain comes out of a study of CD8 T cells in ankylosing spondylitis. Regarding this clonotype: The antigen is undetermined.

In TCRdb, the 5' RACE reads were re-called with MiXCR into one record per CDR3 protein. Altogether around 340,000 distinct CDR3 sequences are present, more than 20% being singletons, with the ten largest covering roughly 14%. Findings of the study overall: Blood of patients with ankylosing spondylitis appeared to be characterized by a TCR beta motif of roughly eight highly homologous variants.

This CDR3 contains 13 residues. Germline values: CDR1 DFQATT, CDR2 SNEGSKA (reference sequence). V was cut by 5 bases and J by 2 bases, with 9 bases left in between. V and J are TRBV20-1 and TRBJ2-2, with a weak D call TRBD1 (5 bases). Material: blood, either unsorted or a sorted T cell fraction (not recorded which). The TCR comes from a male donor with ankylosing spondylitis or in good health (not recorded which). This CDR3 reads CSARQRNTGELFF. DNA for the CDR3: TGCAGTGCTCGACAGAGAAACACCGGGGAGCTGTTTTTT.